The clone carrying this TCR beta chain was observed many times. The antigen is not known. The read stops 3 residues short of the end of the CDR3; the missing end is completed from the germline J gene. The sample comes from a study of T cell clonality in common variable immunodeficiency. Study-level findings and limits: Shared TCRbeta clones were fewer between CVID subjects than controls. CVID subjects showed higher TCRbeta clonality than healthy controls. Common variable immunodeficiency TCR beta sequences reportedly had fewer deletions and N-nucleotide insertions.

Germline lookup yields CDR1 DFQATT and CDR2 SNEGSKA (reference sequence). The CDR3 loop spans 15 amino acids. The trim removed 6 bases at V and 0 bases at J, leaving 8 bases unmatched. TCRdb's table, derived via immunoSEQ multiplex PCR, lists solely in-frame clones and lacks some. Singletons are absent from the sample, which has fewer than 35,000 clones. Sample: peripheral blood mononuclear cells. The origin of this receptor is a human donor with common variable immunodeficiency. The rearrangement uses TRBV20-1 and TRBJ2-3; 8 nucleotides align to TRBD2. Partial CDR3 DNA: TGCAGTGCCCAGAGCGGGGGTGATAGCACAGATACG. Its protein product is CSAQSGGDSTDT. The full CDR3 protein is CSAQSGGDSTDTQYF.